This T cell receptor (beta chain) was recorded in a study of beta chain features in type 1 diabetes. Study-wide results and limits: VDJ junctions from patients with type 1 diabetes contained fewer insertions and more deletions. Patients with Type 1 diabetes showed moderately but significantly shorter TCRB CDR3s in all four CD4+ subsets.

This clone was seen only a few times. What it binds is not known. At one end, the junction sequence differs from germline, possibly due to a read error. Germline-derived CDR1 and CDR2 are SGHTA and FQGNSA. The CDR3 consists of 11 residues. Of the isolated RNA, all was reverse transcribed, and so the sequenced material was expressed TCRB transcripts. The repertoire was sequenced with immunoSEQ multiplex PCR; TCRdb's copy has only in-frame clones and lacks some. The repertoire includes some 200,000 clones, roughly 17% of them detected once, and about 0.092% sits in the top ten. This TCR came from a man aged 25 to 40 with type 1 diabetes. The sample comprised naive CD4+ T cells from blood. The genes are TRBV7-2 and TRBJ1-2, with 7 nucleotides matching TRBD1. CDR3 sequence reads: CASSSGQLEHF. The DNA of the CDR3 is TGTGCCAGCAGCTCGGGACAGTTAGAACACTTC.